These 10 T cell receptor beta chains originate from one sample sequenced in a study of blood T cell repertoires in COVID-19. Method: immunoSEQ multiplex PCR; TCRdb's copy keeps in-frame clones and lacks some. The sample lists about 210,000 clones, 82% occurring once. The sample comprised peripheral blood. The receptors were sampled from a woman aged 55 to 70 with COVID-19, enrolled during active disease.

V is TRBV30 and J is TRBJ1-6; TRBD1 matches at 10 bases. J was trimmed by 7 bases and V by 2 bases; bases with no gene match: 5. The germline V gene has CDR1 GTSNPN and CDR2 SVGIG (reference sequence). The CDR3 totals 15 residues. The CDR3: CAWSPPGQGNSPLHF. Here the CDR3 DNA reads TGTGCCTGGAGTCCCCCGGGACAGGGGAATTCACCCCTCCACTTT.

CDR3 region: CASSQGTGTSGVHEQFF. The CDR3 coding sequence is TGCGCCAGCAGCCAGGGAACCGGGACTAGCGGGGTTCATGAGCAGTTCTTC. The J gene is TRBJ2-1, the V gene TRBV4-1; TRBD2 matches 13 bases. V lost 3 bases and J lost 8; bases outside the gene matches: 10. The CDR3 extends over 17 amino acids. Germline values: CDR1 MGHRA, CDR2 YSYEKL.

This sequence joins TRBV3-1 (or the pseudogene TRBV3-2) and TRBJ2-6, with D hard to call. The ends were cut back, 1 base at V and 3 bases at J, with 7 bases in the middle. The CDR3 loop spans 15 amino acids. The germline V gene has CDR1 LGHDT and CDR2 YNNKEL (reference sequence). CDR3 in amino acids: CASSQGSYGANVLTF. The CDR3 region has the DNA TGTGCCAGCAGCCAAGGGAGCTATGGGGCCAACGTCCTGACTTTC.

V gene TRBV6-1 combines with J gene TRBJ2-7; tentative D call: TRBD2 (6 bases). Germline assignment: CDR1 MNHNS and CDR2 SASEGT. This CDR3 comprises 16 residues. Trimming shortened V by 4 bases and J by 4 bases, and 20 bases separated the two germline ends. CDR3 DNA sequence: TGTGCCAGCAGTGTAGCCCGACGGGGCGGAGGGTACGAGCAGTACTTC. It specifies CASSVARRGGGYEQYF.

The sample holds a few counts of this clone. This rearrangement joins TRBV7-9 to TRBJ1-2, with 8 bases aligning to TRBD1. Germline CDR1 is SEHNR and CDR2 is FQNEAQ (reference sequence). This CDR3 is built from 13 residues. V shed 5 bases, J shed 7 bases, and the junction held 6 bases outside the gene matches. The CDR3 region has the DNA TGTGCCAGCAGCGCACGACAGGGGCTTGGCTACACCTTC. Protein product: CASSARQGLGYTF.

The J gene is TRBJ1-3, the V gene TRBV18; TRBD1 matches 11 bases. Looked up from germline, CDR1 is KGHSH and CDR2 is LQKENI. Losses at the gene ends were 4 bases for V and 2 bases for J; bases not matched to a gene: 1. The CDR3 sequence is 15 residues long. The CDR3: CASSLDRGPGNTIYF. In DNA, the CDR3 is TGTGCCAGCTCACTGGACAGGGGGCCTGGAAACACCATATATTTT.

This rearrangement joins TRBV12-3 or TRBV12-4 to TRBJ2-5, with TRBD2 matching over 9 bases. J was trimmed by 7 bases and V by 3 bases; bases with no gene match: 3. CDR3 length equals 13 residues. The CDR3 coding sequence is TGTGCCAGCAGTTTGCTAGCGGGGATGACCCAGTACTTC. Its protein is CASSLLAGMTQYF.

The chain couples TRBV28 to TRBJ1-2; D is perhaps TRBD1 (6 bases). V was shortened by 8 bases and J by 5 bases, with 15 bases between the two germline ends. CDR1 and CDR2 from the germline V gene are MDHEN and SYDVKM. The CDR3 consists of 13 residues. The CDR3 DNA reads TGTGCCAGCCAAAGAGGGGGGGAGTATGGCTACACCTTC. It encodes CASQRGGEYGYTF.

The V gene is TRBV20-1, the J gene TRBJ2-1; TRBD2 aligns across 7 bases. J lost 4 bases, V lost 3 bases, and 9 bases had no gene match. The germline gives CDR1 DFQATT, CDR2 SNEGSKA (reference sequence). The CDR3 runs 15 residues. CDR3 DNA sequence: TGCAGTGCTAGTCCTCCCAGCGGGGCTTACAATGAGCAGTTCTTC. The encoded protein is CSASPPSGAYNEQFF.

The chain has TRBV11-2 and TRBJ1-1; 7 bases map to TRBD1. Germline V gene sequence: CDR1 SGHAT, CDR2 FQNNGV. Trimming took 4 bases from V and 3 from J; bases not matched to a gene: 5. The CDR3 runs to 14 residues. The CDR3 coding sequence is TGTGCCAGCAGCTCCACAGGGGTGTACACTGAAGCTTTCTTT. Amino acid sequence: CASSSTGVYTEAFF.